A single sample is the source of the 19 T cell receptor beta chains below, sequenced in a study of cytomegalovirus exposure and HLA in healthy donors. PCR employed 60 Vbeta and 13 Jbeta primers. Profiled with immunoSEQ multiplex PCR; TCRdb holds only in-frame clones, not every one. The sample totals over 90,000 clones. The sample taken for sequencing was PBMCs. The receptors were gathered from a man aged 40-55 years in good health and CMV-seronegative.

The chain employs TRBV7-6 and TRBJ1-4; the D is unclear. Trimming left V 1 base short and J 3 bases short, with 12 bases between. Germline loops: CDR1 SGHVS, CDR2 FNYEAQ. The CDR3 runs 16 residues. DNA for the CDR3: TGTGCCAGCAGCTTAGGAAGGGCGCGGGCTAATGAAAAACTGTTTTTT. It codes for CASSLGRARANEKLFF.

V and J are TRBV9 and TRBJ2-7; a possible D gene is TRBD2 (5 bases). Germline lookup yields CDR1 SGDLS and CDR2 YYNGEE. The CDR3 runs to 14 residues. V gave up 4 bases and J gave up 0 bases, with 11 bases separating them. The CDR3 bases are TGTGCCAGCAGCCGCGGGCCTAGCTCCTACGAGCAGTACTTC. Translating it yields CASSRGPSSYEQYF.

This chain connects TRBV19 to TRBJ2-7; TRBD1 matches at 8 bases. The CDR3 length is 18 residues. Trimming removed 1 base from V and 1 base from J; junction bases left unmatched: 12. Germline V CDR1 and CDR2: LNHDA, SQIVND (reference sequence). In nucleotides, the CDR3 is TGTGCCAGTAGTATAGTCTACCCGGACAGGGCTACTTCCTACGAGCAGTACTTC. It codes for CASSIVYPDRATSYEQYF.

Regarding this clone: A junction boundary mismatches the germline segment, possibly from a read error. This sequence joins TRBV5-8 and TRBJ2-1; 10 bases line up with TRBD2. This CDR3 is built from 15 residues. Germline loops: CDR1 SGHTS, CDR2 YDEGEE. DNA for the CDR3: TGTGCCAGCAGCCCCGGGATGGTAGCGGGAGGACGTCGAATCTTC. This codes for CASSPGMVAGGRRIF.

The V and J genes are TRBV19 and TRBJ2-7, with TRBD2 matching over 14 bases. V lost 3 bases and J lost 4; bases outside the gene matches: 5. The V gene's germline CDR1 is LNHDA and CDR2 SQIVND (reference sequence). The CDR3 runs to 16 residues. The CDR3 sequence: CASSISGLAGAYEQYF. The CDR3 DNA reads TGTGCCAGTAGTATCTCGGGACTAGCGGGAGCTTACGAGCAGTACTTC.

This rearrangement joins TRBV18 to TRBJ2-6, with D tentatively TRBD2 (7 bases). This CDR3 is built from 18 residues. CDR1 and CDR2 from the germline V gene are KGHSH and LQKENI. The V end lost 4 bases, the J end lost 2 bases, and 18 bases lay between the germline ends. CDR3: CASSLNRRGPTGANVLTF. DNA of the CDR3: TGTGCCAGCTCACTCAATAGGCGGGGGCCCACTGGGGCCAACGTCCTGACTTTC.

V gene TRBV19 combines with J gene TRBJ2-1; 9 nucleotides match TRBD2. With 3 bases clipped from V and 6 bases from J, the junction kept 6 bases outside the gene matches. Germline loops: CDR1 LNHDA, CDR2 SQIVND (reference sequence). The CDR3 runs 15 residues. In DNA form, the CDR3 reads TGTGCCAGTAGTATCTCCGGGACTAGCAGCAATGAGCAGTTCTTC. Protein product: CASSISGTSSNEQFF.

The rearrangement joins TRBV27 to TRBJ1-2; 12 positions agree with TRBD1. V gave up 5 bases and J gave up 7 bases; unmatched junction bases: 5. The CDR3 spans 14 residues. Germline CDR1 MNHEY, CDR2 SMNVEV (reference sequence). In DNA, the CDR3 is TGTGCCAGCAGTAGCGGGACAGGGGGCTCTGGCTACACCTTC. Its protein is CASSSGTGGSGYTF.

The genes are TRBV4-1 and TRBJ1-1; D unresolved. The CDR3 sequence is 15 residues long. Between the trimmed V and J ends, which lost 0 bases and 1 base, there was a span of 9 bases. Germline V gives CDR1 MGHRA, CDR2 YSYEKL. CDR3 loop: CASSQDESGNTEAFF. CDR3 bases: TGCGCCAGCAGCCAAGATGAGAGCGGGAACACTGAAGCTTTCTTT.

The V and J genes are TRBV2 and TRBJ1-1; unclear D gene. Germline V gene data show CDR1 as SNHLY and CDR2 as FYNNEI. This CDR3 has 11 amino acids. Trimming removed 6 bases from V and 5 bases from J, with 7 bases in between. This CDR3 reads CASSQRTEAFF. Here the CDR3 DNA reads TGTGCCAGCAGCCAGAGGACTGAAGCTTTCTTT.

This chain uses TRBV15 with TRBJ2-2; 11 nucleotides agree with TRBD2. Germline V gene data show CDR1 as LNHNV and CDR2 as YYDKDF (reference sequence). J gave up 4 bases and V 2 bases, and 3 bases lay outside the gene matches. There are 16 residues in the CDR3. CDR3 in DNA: TGTGCCACCAGCAGACTAGCGGGAGGTGGCACCGGGGAGCTGTTTTTT. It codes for CATSRLAGGGTGELFF.

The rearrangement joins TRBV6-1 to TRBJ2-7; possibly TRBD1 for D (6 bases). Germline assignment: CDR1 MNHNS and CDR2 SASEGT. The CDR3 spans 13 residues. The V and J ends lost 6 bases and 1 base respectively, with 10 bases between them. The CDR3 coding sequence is TGTGCCAGCAGAAACAGGGTATCCTACGAGCAGTACTTC. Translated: CASRNRVSYEQYF.

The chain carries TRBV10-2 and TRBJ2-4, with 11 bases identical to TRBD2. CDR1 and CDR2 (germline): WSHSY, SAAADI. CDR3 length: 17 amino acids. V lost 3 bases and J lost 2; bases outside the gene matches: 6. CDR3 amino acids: CASSERVAGGTKNIQYF. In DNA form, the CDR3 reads TGCGCCAGCAGTGAAAGGGTAGCGGGAGGGACCAAAAACATTCAGTACTTC.

CDR3 sequence (DNA): TGTGCCAGCAGCTTGTTCCAGGGGAATGAGCAGTTCTTC. Protein: CASSLFQGNEQFF. The V call is TRBV5-6, the J call TRBJ2-1, with D maybe TRBD1 (6 bases). Trimming shortened V by 1 base and J by 7 bases, and 9 bases separated the two germline ends. Germline V lookup: CDR1 SGHDT, CDR2 YYEEEE. CDR3 length: 13 amino acids.

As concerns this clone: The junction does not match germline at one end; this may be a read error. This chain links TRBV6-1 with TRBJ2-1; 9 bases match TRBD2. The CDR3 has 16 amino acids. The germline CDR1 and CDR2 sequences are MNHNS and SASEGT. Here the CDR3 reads CASSQAGTSFYNEQFF. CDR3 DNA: TGTGCCAGCAGTCAAGCCGGGACTAGCTTCTACAATGAGCAGTTCTTC.

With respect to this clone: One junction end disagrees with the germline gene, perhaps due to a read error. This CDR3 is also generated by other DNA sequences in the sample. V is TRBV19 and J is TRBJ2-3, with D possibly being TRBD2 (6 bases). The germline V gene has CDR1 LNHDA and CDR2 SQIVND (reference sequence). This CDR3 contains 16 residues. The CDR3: CASSVDGSWGTDTQYF. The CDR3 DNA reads TGTGCCAGTAGTGTAGACGGGAGTTGGGGCACAGATACGCAGTATTTT. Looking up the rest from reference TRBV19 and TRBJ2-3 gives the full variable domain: DGGITQSPKYLFRKEGQNVTLSCEQNLNHDAMYWYRQDPGQGLRLIYYSQIVNDFQKGDIAEGYSVSREKKESFPLTVTSAQKNPTAFYLCASSVDGSWGTDTQYFGPGTRLTVL.

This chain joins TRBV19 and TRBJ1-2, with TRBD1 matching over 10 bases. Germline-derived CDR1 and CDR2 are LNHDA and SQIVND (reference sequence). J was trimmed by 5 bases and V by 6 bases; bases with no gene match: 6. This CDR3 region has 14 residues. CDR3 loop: CASSRDRGNYGYTF. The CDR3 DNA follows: TGTGCCAGTAGCCGGGACAGGGGTAATTATGGCTACACCTTC. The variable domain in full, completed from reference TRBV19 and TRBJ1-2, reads DGGITQSPKYLFRKEGQNVTLSCEQNLNHDAMYWYRQDPGQGLRLIYYSQIVNDFQKGDIAEGYSVSREKKESFPLTVTSAQKNPTAFYLCASSRDRGNYGYTFGSGTRLTVV.

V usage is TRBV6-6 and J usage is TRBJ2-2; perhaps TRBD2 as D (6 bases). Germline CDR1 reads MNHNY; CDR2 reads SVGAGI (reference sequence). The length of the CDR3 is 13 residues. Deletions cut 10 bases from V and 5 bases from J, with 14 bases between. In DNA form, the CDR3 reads TGTGCCACCCGTCAACGGGAGACCGGGGAGCTGTTTTTT. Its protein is CATRQRETGELFF.

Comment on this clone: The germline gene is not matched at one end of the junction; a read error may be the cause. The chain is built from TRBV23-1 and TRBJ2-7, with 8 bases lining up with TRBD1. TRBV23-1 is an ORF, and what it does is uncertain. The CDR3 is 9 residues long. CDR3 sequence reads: CAGRDRWVF. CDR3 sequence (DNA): TGCGCCGGACGGGACAGGTGGGTCTTC.